The clone carrying this T cell receptor beta chain was counted a single time. This specimen comes from a study of blood T cell repertoires in COVID-19. The table came from immunoSEQ multiplex PCR; TCRdb's copy has only in-frame clones and leaves some out. The table includes 250,000 to 350,000 clones, 70% to 90% detected once. The source material was peripheral blood. The source of this sequence is a woman aged 45-65 years with COVID-19, enrolled during active disease.

The CDR3 DNA reads as TGTGCCAGCAGCTACCGGGCGGGAGGGTCAGATACGCAGTATTTT. Translating gives CASSYRAGGSDTQYF. The V and J genes are TRBV11-2 and TRBJ2-3, with 9 bases that match TRBD2. CDR1 SGHAT and CDR2 FQNNGV come from the germline V gene. This CDR3 has 15 amino acids. After removal of 4 bases from V and 4 bases from J, the junction contained 6 bases not matched to a gene.